The rows below give T cell receptor beta chains drawn from one sample of a study of breast tumors, draining lymph nodes, adjacent tissues. In TCRdb, the multiplex PCR reads were re-called with MiXCR into one record per CDR3 protein. Here the sample spans over 200,000 distinct CDR3 sequences, roughly 32% being singletons. Material for sequencing was axillary lymph node tissue. The receptor set was obtained from a female donor with breast cancer. Some clones in this sample may be carry-over from other donors' samples. Both conserved end residues are part of each CDR3. Each record gives: clone size, V gene, D gene, J gene, CDR3 DNA, CDR3 protein. The D gene is left open where the match is weak. Clone size appears in some rows only: once, few, many, or a class for an expanded clone.

clone_size: -
v_call: TRBV12-3/TRBV12-4
d_call: -
j_call: TRBJ2-7
cdr3_nt: TGTGCCAGCAGTTTACGGGGAGGCAGGGCGGGGTACGAGCAGTACTTC
cdr3_aa: CASSLRGGRAGYEQYF

clone_size: -
v_call: TRBV7-9
d_call: -
j_call: TRBJ1-4
cdr3_nt: TGTGCCAGCAGCTTCGTAGCAGGCTCGAGTGAAAAACTGTTTTTT
cdr3_aa: CASSFVAGSSEKLFF

clone_size: few
v_call: TRBV6-5
d_call: TRBD1
j_call: TRBJ2-2
cdr3_nt: TGTGCCAGCAGTCACAGGGGGGCCGGGGAGCTGTTTTTT
cdr3_aa: CASSHRGAGELFF

clone_size: many
v_call: TRBV7-2
d_call: -
j_call: TRBJ2-5
cdr3_nt: TGTGCCAGCAGCTCGCCGGGACTCGGAGGAGAGACCCAGTACTTC
cdr3_aa: CASSSPGLGGETQYF

clone_size: -
v_call: TRBV4-3
d_call: -
j_call: TRBJ2-5
cdr3_nt: TGCGCCAGCAGCCAAGATAGTTGGAGGGGGGAGACCCAGTACTTC
cdr3_aa: CASSQDSWRGETQYF

clone_size: many
v_call: TRBV7-6
d_call: TRBD2
j_call: TRBJ2-3
cdr3_nt: TGTGCCAGCAGCCCCCGCCCCCAGACTAGCGGGAGAGGGACGCAGTATTTT
cdr3_aa: CASSPRPQTSGRGTQYF

clone_size: many
v_call: TRBV4-1
d_call: -
j_call: TRBJ1-5
cdr3_nt: TGCGCCAGCAGCCAAAGTTCGTTAGGCAATCAGCCCCAGCATTTT
cdr3_aa: CASSQSSLGNQPQHF

clone_size: -
v_call: TRBV19
d_call: -
j_call: TRBJ1-2
cdr3_nt: TGTGCCAGTAGTATAGCGACAACAAACTATGGCTACACCTTC
cdr3_aa: CASSIATTNYGYTF

clone_size: many
v_call: TRBV12-3/TRBV12-4
d_call: TRBD2
j_call: TRBJ2-7
cdr3_nt: TGTGCCAGCAGTCAGGCCGGGACTAGCCCACCCGTGCAGTACTTC
cdr3_aa: CASSQAGTSPPVQYF

clone_size: many
v_call: TRBV5-5
d_call: -
j_call: TRBJ2-3
cdr3_nt: TGTGCCAGCAGGGTCCTGAAACCCTCTACTCCAGATACGCAGTATTTT
cdr3_aa: CASRVLKPSTPDTQYF

clone_size: -
v_call: TRBV20-1
d_call: -
j_call: TRBJ1-2
cdr3_nt: TGCAGTGCTAGAACGGGGGGGAGCTATGGCTACACCTTC
cdr3_aa: CSARTGGSYGYTF

clone_size: many
v_call: TRBV5-6
d_call: -
j_call: TRBJ2-6
cdr3_nt: TGTGCCAGCAGCCTGGCCAGGGCCAACGTCCTGACTTTC
cdr3_aa: CASSLARANVLTF

clone_size: many
v_call: TRBV19
d_call: TRBD2
j_call: TRBJ2-1
cdr3_nt: TGTGCCAGTACCCGACTAGCGGGAGATGGGAATGAGCAGTTCTTC
cdr3_aa: CASTRLAGDGNEQFF

clone_size: many
v_call: TRBV2
d_call: -
j_call: TRBJ1-6
cdr3_nt: TGTGCCAGCAGTCCAACAGGACCAAATTCACCCCTCCACTTT
cdr3_aa: CASSPTGPNSPLHF

clone_size: -
v_call: TRBV6-9
d_call: -
j_call: TRBJ1-3
cdr3_nt: TGTACCAGCAGTGAAGTTCGGCCAGGGATGGGAAGCGGAAACACCATATATTTT
cdr3_aa: CTSSEVRPGMGSGNTIYF

clone_size: many
v_call: TRBV6-5
d_call: -
j_call: TRBJ2-3
cdr3_nt: TGTGCCAGCAGTTACGGAGGGCCGGACACAGATACGCAGTATTTT
cdr3_aa: CASSYGGPDTDTQYF

clone_size: many
v_call: TRBV20-1
d_call: -
j_call: TRBJ2-5
cdr3_nt: TGCAGTGCGTCCCGAGACGGCTATTTCTTC
cdr3_aa: CSASRDGYFF

clone_size: many
v_call: TRBV5-1
d_call: -
j_call: TRBJ2-3
cdr3_nt: TGCGCCAGCAGCCTTCCCACGGGCACGCAGTCAGATACGCAGTATTTT
cdr3_aa: CASSLPTGTQSDTQYF

clone_size: -
v_call: TRBV20-1
d_call: -
j_call: TRBJ1-6
cdr3_nt: TGCAGTGCTAGGAGGGGCGGGGCCTATAATTCACCCCTCCACTTT
cdr3_aa: CSARRGGAYNSPLHF

clone_size: -
v_call: TRBV11-2
d_call: TRBD2
j_call: TRBJ2-5
cdr3_nt: TGTGCCAGCAGCCCAGGACTAGCGGGAGGTGGGTTGTACCAAGAGACCCAGTACTTC
cdr3_aa: CASSPGLAGGGLYQETQYF

clone_size: many
v_call: TRBV12-5
d_call: -
j_call: TRBJ2-5
cdr3_nt: TGTGCTAGTGGCTCCGGACGGGTACAAGAGACCCAGTACTTC
cdr3_aa: CASGSGRVQETQYF

clone_size: many
v_call: TRBV20-1
d_call: -
j_call: TRBJ2-3
cdr3_nt: TGCAGTGGGGAGACCACAGATACGCAGTATTTT
cdr3_aa: CSGETTDTQYF

clone_size: -
v_call: TRBV11-2
d_call: -
j_call: TRBJ1-1
cdr3_nt: TGTGCCAGCAGCCCCCTCTGGGGGCGCAGGTCCACTGAAGCTTTCTTT
cdr3_aa: CASSPLWGRRSTEAFF

clone_size: many
v_call: TRBV4-2
d_call: TRBD2
j_call: TRBJ2-5
cdr3_nt: TGTGCCAGCAGCCAAGATGACGGGACTAGCGGGAGGGTTGAGACCCAGTACTTC
cdr3_aa: CASSQDDGTSGRVETQYF